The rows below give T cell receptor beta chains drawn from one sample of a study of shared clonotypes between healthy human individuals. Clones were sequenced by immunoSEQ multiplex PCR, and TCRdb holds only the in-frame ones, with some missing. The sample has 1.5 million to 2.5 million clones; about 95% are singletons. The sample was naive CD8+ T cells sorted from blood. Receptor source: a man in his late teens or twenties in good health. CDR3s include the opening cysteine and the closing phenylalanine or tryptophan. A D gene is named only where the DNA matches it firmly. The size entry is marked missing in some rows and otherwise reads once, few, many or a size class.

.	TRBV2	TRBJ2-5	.	TGTGCCAGCAGAGCAGGGGCCGGGGAGACCCAGTACTTC	CASRAGAGETQYF
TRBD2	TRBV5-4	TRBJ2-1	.	TGTGCCAGCAGCTTGGGGGGACTAGCGGAATTATACAATGAGCAGTTCTTC	CASSLGGLAELYNEQFF
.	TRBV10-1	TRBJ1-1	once	TGCGCCAGCAGTGAATATGAGAGGGCTGAAGCTTTCTTT	CASSEYERAEAFF
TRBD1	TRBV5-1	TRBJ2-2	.	TGCGCCAGCAGCAGTGGGACAGGGCAAATAAGGGAGCTGTTTTTT	CASSSGTGQIRELFF
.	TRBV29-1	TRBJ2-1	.	TGCAGCGTTGAAGATAACGAGCAGTTCTTC	CSVEDNEQFF
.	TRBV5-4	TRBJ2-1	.	TGTGCCAGCAGCTTTCGGTTAGGGGGGCCTTTGAACAATGAGCAGTTCTTC	CASSFRLGGPLNNEQFF
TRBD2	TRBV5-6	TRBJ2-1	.	TGTGCCAGCAGCTCTCTCAGCGGGGACAATGAGCAGTTCTTC	CASSSLSGDNEQFF
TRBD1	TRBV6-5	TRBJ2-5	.	TGTGCCGCAGTAGACAGGGAAGAGACCCAGTACTTC	CAAVDREETQYF
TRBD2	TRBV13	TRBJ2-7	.	TGTGCCAGCAGCTTTGAAGGGGAGGGAACCTACGAGCAGTACTTC	CASSFEGEGTYEQYF
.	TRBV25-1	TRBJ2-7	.	TGTGCCAGCAGCCGGGACGGAAACTACGAGCAGTACTTC	CASSRDGNYEQYF
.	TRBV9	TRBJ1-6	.	TGTGCCAGCAGCGGAGGGATTTCACCCCTCCACTTT	CASSGGISPLHF
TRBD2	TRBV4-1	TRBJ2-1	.	TGCGCCAGCAGCCCGGGACTAGCGGGCTACAATGAGCAGTTCTTC	CASSPGLAGYNEQFF
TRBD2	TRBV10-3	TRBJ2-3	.	TGTGCCATCAGTGAGGAAGGGACTAGCTACACAGATACGCAGTATTTT	CAISEEGTSYTDTQYF
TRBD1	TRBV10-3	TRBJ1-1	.	TGTGCCATCAGTGGATCCGGGGACAGGGGCGACATGAACACTGAAGCTTTCTTT	CAISGSGDRGDMNTEAFF
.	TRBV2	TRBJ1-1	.	TGTGCCAGCAGTACTTCCTCCACGAACACTGAAGCTTTCTTT	CASSTSSTNTEAFF
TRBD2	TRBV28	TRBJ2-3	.	TGTGCCAGCAGTTTCGGGGAGGGAACGGATACGCAGTATTTT	CASSFGEGTDTQYF
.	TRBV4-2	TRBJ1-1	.	TGTGCCAGCAGCGGGGTTACTGAAGCTTTCTTT	CASSGVTEAFF
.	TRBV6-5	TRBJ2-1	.	TGTGCCAGCAGCAGTCGAGCCCGGTACAATGAGCAGTTCTTC	CASSSRARYNEQFF
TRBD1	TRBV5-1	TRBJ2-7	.	TGCGCCAGCAGCCAGGGGACAGGGGAGTCCTACGAGCAGTACTTC	CASSQGTGESYEQYF
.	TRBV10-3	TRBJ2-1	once	TGTGCCATCAGTGACGAATCCAGGGAACCCTACAATGAGCAGTTCTTC	CAISDESREPYNEQFF
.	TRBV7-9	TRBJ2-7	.	TGTGCCAGCAGCTTAGTCCCCCCCCTCGGGTACGAGCAGTACTTC	CASSLVPPLGYEQYF
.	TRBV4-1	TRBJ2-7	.	TGCGCCAGCAGCCACGTCGGAACCTACGAGCAGTACTTC	CASSHVGTYEQYF
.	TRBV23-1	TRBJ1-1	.	TGCGCCAGCAGTCAAGTTACAGGGAGGTCTGAAGCTTTCTTT	CASSQVTGRSEAFF
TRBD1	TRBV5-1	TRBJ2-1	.	TGCGCCAGCAGCTTGGTACAGGGGGCTGGTTATGAGCAGTTCTTC	CASSLVQGAGYEQFF
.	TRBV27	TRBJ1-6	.	TGTGCCAGCAGTTTTGGGGGGGCCGGGATTAGTTCACCCCTCCACTTT	CASSFGGAGISSPLHF
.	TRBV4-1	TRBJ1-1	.	TGCGCCAGCAGCCCAAGCGGGGGCGCGGGGAACACTGAAGCTTTCTTT	CASSPSGGAGNTEAFF
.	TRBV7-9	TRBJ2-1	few	TGTGCCAGCAGCTGGGGCAATGAGCAGTTCTTC	CASSWGNEQFF
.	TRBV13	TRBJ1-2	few	TGTGCCAGCAGCTTCGAGGGAAACTATGGCTACACCTTC	CASSFEGNYGYTF
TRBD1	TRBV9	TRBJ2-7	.	TGTGCCAGCAGCGCCAGTCCCGGGACAGGGGTTAACGCCGAGCAGTACTTC	CASSASPGTGVNAEQYF
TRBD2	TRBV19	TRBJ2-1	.	TGTGCCAGTAGGCTAGCGGGAGCCAGAGAGCAGTTCTTC	CASRLAGAREQFF
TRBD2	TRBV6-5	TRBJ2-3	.	TGTGCCACAACTCTAGCGGCCAAAAGCACAGATACGCAGTATTTT	CATTLAAKSTDTQYF
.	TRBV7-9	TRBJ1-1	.	TGTGCCAGCAGCTCAATCCGGGGGGGCCCCACTGAAGCTTTCTTT	CASSSIRGGPTEAFF
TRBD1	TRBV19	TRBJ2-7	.	TGTGCCAGTAGTGCAACAGGGGGAGCCTACGAGCAGTACTTC	CASSATGGAYEQYF
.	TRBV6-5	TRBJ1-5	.	TGTGCCAGCAGACCCACCGCGGGGGGGGATCCCCAGCATTTT	CASRPTAGGDPQHF
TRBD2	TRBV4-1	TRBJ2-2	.	TGCGCCAGCAGTCTAGGTGCTAGCGGGACCACCGGGGAGCTGTTTTTT	CASSLGASGTTGELFF
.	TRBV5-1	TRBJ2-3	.	TGCGCCAGCAGCTTGGTGGATGGGGCAGATACGCAGTATTTT	CASSLVDGADTQYF
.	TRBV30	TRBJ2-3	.	TGTGCCTGGGGGGGGACAGTTAGCACAGATACGCAGTATTTT	CAWGGTVSTDTQYF
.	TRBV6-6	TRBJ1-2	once	TGTGCCAGCAGTTACACTCCACAATACAACTATGGCTACACCTTC	CASSYTPQYNYGYTF
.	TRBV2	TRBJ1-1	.	TGTGCCAGCAGTCTTACAGAGGAAGCTTTCTTT	CASSLTEEAFF
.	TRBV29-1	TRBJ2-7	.	TGCAGCGCCGAAGGGGGGATCGGGGCCTACGAGCAGTACTTC	CSAEGGIGAYEQYF
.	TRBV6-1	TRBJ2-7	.	TGTGCCAGCAGTCTCCGCTGGTCGGACTACGAGCAGTACTTC	CASSLRWSDYEQYF
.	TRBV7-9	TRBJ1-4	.	TGTGCCAGCAGCTTATATGACGGCAGGGTCTGGACTAATGAAAAACTGTTTTTT	CASSLYDGRVWTNEKLFF
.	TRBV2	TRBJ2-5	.	TGTGCCAGCAGTGTTTTAGAGACAGAAGAGACCCAGTACTTC	CASSVLETEETQYF
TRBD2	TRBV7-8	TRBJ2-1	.	TGTGCCAGCAGCTCCGGACTAGCCCTGAATAATGAGCAGTTCTTC	CASSSGLALNNEQFF
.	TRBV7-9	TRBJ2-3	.	TGTGCCAGCAGCTTAGGGCCCAGGGCAGATACGCAGTATTTT	CASSLGPRADTQYF
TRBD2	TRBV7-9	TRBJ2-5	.	TGTGCCAGCAGCAGCCCACTAGCGGGGGGCCCGGAGACCCAGTACTTC	CASSSPLAGGPETQYF
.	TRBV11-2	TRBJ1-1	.	TGTGCCAGCAGCTTAGATCCCTACCTAGTGGACACTGAAGCTTTCTTT	CASSLDPYLVDTEAFF
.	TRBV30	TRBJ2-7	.	TGTGCCGGGCAGACAGGACCCTACGAGCAGTACTTC	CAGQTGPYEQYF
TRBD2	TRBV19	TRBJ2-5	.	TGTGCCAGTAGTACGGCTAGCGGGGGCCGGGGGACCCAGTACTTC	CASSTASGGRGTQYF
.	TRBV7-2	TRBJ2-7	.	TGTGCCAGCAGCTTACCAACTAGTGGGGTCTACGAGCAGTACTTC	CASSLPTSGVYEQYF
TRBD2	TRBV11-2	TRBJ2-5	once	TGTGCCAGCACCCTCACGGGAGGGGATCGGGAGACCCAGTACTTC	CASTLTGGDRETQYF
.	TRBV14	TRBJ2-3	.	TGTGCCAGCAGCGACTTTGGGCGTGGCCCCACAGATACGCAGTATTTT	CASSDFGRGPTDTQYF
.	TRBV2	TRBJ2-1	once	TGTGCCAGCAGTGCCCTAGCCGACAATGAGCAGTTCTTC	CASSALADNEQFF
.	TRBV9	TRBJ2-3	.	TGTGCCAGCAGCGGTACCAGCACAGATACGCAGTATTTT	CASSGTSTDTQYF
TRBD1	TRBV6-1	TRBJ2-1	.	TGTGCCAGCAGTGCTGGACAGGGTTTATACAATGAGCAGTTCTTC	CASSAGQGLYNEQFF
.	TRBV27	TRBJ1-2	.	TGTGCCAGCAGTCCCTCAACAGGGCCCGCTAACTATGGCTACACCTTC	CASSPSTGPANYGYTF
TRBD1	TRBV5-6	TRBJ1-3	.	TGTGCCAGCAGCTACGGGACAGGGGGAAACACCATATATTTT	CASSYGTGGNTIYF